This TCR beta chain stems from a study of blood T cell repertoires in COVID-19. Looking at the study overall: The United States, Italy and Spain provided the acute and convalescent COVID-19 samples. From T cells, B-cell-depleted T cells, or PBMCs came the material, which was cDNA or gDNA.

CDR3 length: 14 amino acids. Trimming removed 6 bases from V and 4 bases from J; junction bases left unmatched: 5. Germline V gives CDR1 SGHAT, CDR2 FQNNGV. Per the authors' pipeline: Amplified reference gene primers provided the basis for estimating nucleated cell counts. Measured with immunoSEQ multiplex PCR; TCRdb has only the in-frame clones, and not every one. The DNA was the basis for D and trimming; V, J and clone size are from that table. Of about 150,000 clones in the sample, less than 85% were seen once. The sequenced sample consisted of peripheral blood. This TCR came from a woman of 80 years or more with active or convalescent COVID-19. J is TRBJ2-1 and V is TRBV11-2, with 8 bases identical to TRBD2. CDR3 sequence reads: CASRPLAEYNEQFF. DNA for the CDR3: TGTGCCAGCAGACCACTAGCGGAGTACAATGAGCAGTTCTTC.